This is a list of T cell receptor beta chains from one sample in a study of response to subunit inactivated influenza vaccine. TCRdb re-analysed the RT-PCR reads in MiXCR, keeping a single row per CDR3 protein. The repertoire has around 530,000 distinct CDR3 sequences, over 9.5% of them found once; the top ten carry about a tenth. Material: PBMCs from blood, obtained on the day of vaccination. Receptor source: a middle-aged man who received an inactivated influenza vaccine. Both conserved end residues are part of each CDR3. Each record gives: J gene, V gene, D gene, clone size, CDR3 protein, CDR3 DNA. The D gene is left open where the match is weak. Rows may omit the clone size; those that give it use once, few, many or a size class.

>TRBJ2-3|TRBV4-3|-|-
CVSSPQNTDTQYF
TGCGTCAGCAGCCCCCAGAACACAGATACGCAGTATTTT
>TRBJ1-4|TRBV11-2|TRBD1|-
CASSPQQTGAGEKLFF
TGTGCCAGCAGCCCTCAGCAAACAGGGGCGGGTGAAAAACTGTTTTTT
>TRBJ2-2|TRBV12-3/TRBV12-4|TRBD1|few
CASSQRTGRNTGELFF
TGTGCCAGCAGCCAAAGGACAGGGAGGAACACCGGGGAGCTGTTTTTT
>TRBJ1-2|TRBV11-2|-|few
CASSLVTGTPYGYTF
TGTGCCAGCAGCTTAGTGACGGGAACTCCTTATGGCTACACCTTC
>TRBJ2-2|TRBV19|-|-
CASSAFRTYTGELFF
TGTGCCAGTAGTGCATTCCGGACGTACACCGGGGAGCTGTTTTTT
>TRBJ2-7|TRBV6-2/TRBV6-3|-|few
CASSRTKSGVHRAYEQYF
TGTGCCAGCAGTAGGACCAAATCGGGCGTACATAGAGCCTACGAGCAGTACTTC
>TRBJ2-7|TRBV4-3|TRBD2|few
CASSQDRGGSNEQYF
TGCGCCAGCAGCCAAGATCGGGGGGGGTCTAACGAGCAGTACTTC
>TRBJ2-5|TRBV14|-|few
CASSQVGDFGETQYF
TGTGCCAGCAGCCAAGTTGGGGATTTCGGAGAGACCCAGTACTTC
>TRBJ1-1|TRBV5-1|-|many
CASSSKVNTEAFF
TGCGCCAGCAGCTCGAAGGTGAACACTGAAGCTTTCTTT
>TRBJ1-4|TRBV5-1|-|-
CASSLGTAATNEKLFF
TGCGCCAGCAGCTTGGGGACAGCCGCAACTAATGAAAAACTGTTTTTT
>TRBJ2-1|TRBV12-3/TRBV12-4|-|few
CASGGGFPNNEQFF
TGTGCCAGCGGAGGGGGATTTCCTAACAATGAGCAGTTCTTC
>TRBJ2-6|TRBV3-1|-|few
CASSQPGLASGANVLTF
TGTGCCAGCAGCCAGCCGGGACTGGCCTCTGGGGCCAACGTCCTGACTTTC
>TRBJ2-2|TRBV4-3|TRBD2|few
CASSQEIPSGAGELFF
TGCGCCAGCAGCCAAGAGATCCCTAGCGGGGCCGGGGAGCTGTTTTTT
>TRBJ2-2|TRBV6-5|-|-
CASSYNRGRGTGELFF
TGTGCCAGCAGTTACAATCGCGGGCGAGGGACCGGGGAGCTGTTTTTT